This TCR beta chain was captured by sequencing in a study of blood T cell repertoires in COVID-19. Study summary: Collection of acute and convalescent COVID-19 samples took place in the United States, Italy and Spain. T cells, B-cell-depleted T cells, or PBMCs provided the cDNA or gDNA that served as material.

The method was immunoSEQ multiplex PCR; TCRdb's version includes in-frame clones alone and lacks a portion of them. The data contain 250,000 to 300,000 clones, roughly 91% of them singletons. V gave up 4 bases and J gave up 4 bases, with 27 bases separating them. CDR1 DFQATT and CDR2 SNEGSKA come from the germline V gene (reference sequence). The CDR3 sequence is 18 residues long. The receptor's source is a woman in her sixties in a cohort exposed to, infected with or recovered from COVID-19 (not recorded which). Sequencing was done on a sample of PBMCs or T cells enriched from blood (not recorded which). The J gene is TRBJ2-3, the V gene TRBV20-1; possible D gene TRBD1, 5 bases. DNA of the CDR3: TGCAGTGCTATTGAATTTACACTTAGTCCCAGGGATGCAGATACGCAGTATTTT. Translation: CSAIEFTLSPRDADTQYF.